Each of the 32 T cell receptor beta chains below was sequenced from the same sample in a study of lymphopenia after photon versus proton radiotherapy. Data came from immunoSEQ multiplex PCR; TCRdb stores just in-frame clones and leaves some out. The sample comprises tens of thousands of clones, around 82% of which are singletons, and roughly 15% rests with the top ten. The sample in question was peripheral blood, obtained from a patient treated with proton-based radiotherapy. The receptor set was obtained from a woman in her 70s with pancreatic cancer.

Comments on this clone: This same CDR3 is encoded by further DNA sequences in the sample. The chain joins TRBV28 to TRBJ2-7; possibly TRBD1 for D (6 bases). Trimming took off 7 bases at V and 2 bases at J, with 18 bases between the two ends. The CDR3 has 15 residues. Germline-derived CDR1 and CDR2 are MDHEN and SYDVKM. The CDR3 DNA reads as TGTGCCAGCACCTCAGCCGGGACAAATACCTACGAGCAGTACTTC. Translated, it gives CASTSAGTNTYEQYF.

The rearrangement links TRBV29-1 to TRBJ1-5; D possibly corresponds to TRBD1 (6 bases). This CDR3 contains 12 residues. V was pared by 6 bases and J by 5 bases, with 11 bases between. Germline loops: CDR1 SQVTM, CDR2 ANQGSEA. Written as DNA, the CDR3 is TGCAGCGTAGGGGGTTTCGATCAGCCCCAGCATTTT. Protein product: CSVGGFDQPQHF.

For the CDR3, the DNA is TGTGCCAGCGGAGACAGAAATCAGCCCCAGCATTTT. Its protein is CASGDRNQPQHF. The chain is built from TRBV6-6 and TRBJ1-5; possible D gene TRBD1, 5 bases. The CDR3 is made up of 12 amino acids. The germline V gene encodes CDR1 MNHNY and CDR2 SVGAGI (reference sequence). V was trimmed by 8 bases and J by 4 bases, leaving 9 bases between them.

This chain links TRBV11-3 with TRBJ2-4; possible D gene TRBD2, 6 bases. CDR3 length: 20 amino acids. CDR1 SGHNT and CDR2 YENEEA come from the germline V gene. Trimming stripped 5 bases from V and 0 bases from J, with 26 bases between. The CDR3 region has the DNA TGTGCCAGCAGCAGAGACGGGACGTCTGTAGCGGACATAGCCAAAAACATTCAGTACTTC. Amino acid sequence: CASSRDGTSVADIAKNIQYF.

The rearrangement links TRBV4-2 to TRBJ2-3, with 7 bases that match TRBD2. The J segment lost 0 bases and the V segment lost 0 bases, leaving 6 bases of the junction unmatched. CDR1 and CDR2 (germline): LGHNA, YNFKEQ. The CDR3 has 17 amino acids. The CDR3, as DNA: TGTGCCAGCAGCCAAGATTCGGGGGGATCTAGCACAGATACGCAGTATTTT. Protein product: CASSQDSGGSSTDTQYF.

This clone was observed a single time. This chain joins TRBV9 and TRBJ1-4; no definite D call. Germline CDR1 reads SGDLS; CDR2 reads YYNGEE. Trimming removed 1 base at V and 6 bases at J, with 10 bases between. The CDR3 is 14 amino acids. CDR3 in amino acids: CASSVYVGDEKLFF. DNA for the CDR3: TGTGCCAGCAGCGTATACGTCGGGGATGAAAAACTGTTTTTT.

The chain joins TRBV7-3 to TRBJ2-1, with 15 positions matching TRBD2. The CDR3 contains 19 residues. J was trimmed by 7 bases and V by 2 bases; bases with no gene match: 12. The germline gives CDR1 SGHTA, CDR2 FQGTGA. CDR3 DNA sequence: TGTGCCAGCAGCTTACTGGGACTAGCGGGAGGAATTCTAGGGAATGAGCAGTTCTTC. It specifies CASSLLGLAGGILGNEQFF.

The J gene is TRBJ1-3, the V gene TRBV30; D perhaps matches TRBD1 (5 bases). V lost 0 bases and J 0 bases, leaving 9 bases between the germline ends. This CDR3 region has 15 residues. Germline V gene sequence: CDR1 GTSNPN, CDR2 SVGIG (reference sequence). CDR3 DNA sequence: TGTGCCTGGAGTGTGACAGTGAGCTCTGGAAACACCATATATTTT. Translated, it gives CAWSVTVSSGNTIYF.

V usage is TRBV19 and J usage is TRBJ2-1, with 10 bases that match TRBD2. V was clipped by 0 bases and J by 3 bases; unmatched bases: 2. This CDR3 is 16 amino acids long. Germline assignment: CDR1 LNHDA and CDR2 SQIVND (reference sequence). This chain's CDR3 is CASSIEKRGGYNEQFF. The CDR3 bases are TGTGCCAGTAGTATAGAGAAGCGGGGGGGCTACAATGAGCAGTTCTTC. The entire variable domain, with the rest obtained from reference TRBV19 and TRBJ2-1, is as follows: DGGITQSPKYLFRKEGQNVTLSCEQNLNHDAMYWYRQDPGQGLRLIYYSQIVNDFQKGDIAEGYSVSREKKESFPLTVTSAQKNPTAFYLCASSIEKRGGYNEQFFGPGTRLTVL.

V is TRBV10-3 and J is TRBJ2-2; D not resolved. The CDR3 contains 13 residues. Germline values: CDR1 ENHRY, CDR2 SYGVKD. V shed 10 bases and J shed 3 bases, with 12 bases lying between them. DNA for the CDR3: TGTGCCACCCGACGCACAGACACCGGGGAGCTGTTTTTT. Its translation: CATRRTDTGELFF.

The chain recombines TRBV27 with TRBJ2-3, with 10 positions matching TRBD2. Trimming at V came to 5 bases and at J to 8 bases, leaving 16 bases not matched to a gene. This CDR3 region has 17 residues. Germline loops: CDR1 MNHEY, CDR2 SMNVEV (reference sequence). The DNA for the CDR3 is TGTGCCAGCAGTCCTCGCTTCCCGACTAGCGGGTATAGTACGCAGTATTTT. It specifies CASSPRFPTSGYSTQYF.

The chain carries TRBV7-9 and TRBJ1-5, with no clear D. V dropped 1 base and J dropped 7 bases, with 8 bases sitting between them. The germline V gene has CDR1 SEHNR and CDR2 FQNEAQ (reference sequence). The CDR3 sequence is 13 residues long. The DNA of the CDR3 is TGTGCCAGCAGCTTAGAACAGACCCAGCCCCAGCATTTT. This translates into CASSLEQTQPQHF.

In this sample, this clone turned up a few times. The chain uses TRBV7-8 and TRBJ2-7, with 8 positions matching TRBD2. J lost 4 bases, V lost 0 bases, and 11 bases had no gene match. This CDR3 region has 17 residues. Germline CDR1 reads SGHVS; CDR2 reads FQNEAQ. The CDR3 sequence is CASSLALASGGRYEQYF. In nucleotides, the CDR3 is TGTGCCAGCAGCTTAGCACTCGCGAGCGGGGGAAGGTACGAGCAGTACTTC. The full variable domain, rest sourced from reference TRBV7-8 and TRBJ2-7, is GAGVSQSPRYKVAKRGQDVALRCDPISGHVSLFWYQQALGQGPEFLTYFQNEAQLDKSGLPSDRFFAERPEGSVSTLKIQRTQQEDSAVYLCASSLALASGGRYEQYFGPGTRLTVT.

This chain connects TRBV29-1 to TRBJ2-1; 8 bases fit TRBD1. The CDR3 extends over 14 amino acids. Trimming took 7 bases from V and 1 from J; bases not matched to a gene: 6. In germline, CDR1 is SQVTM, CDR2 ANQGSEA. The CDR3 sequence: CSADRDRSYNEQFF. DNA for the CDR3: TGCAGCGCGGACCGGGACAGGTCCTACAATGAGCAGTTCTTC.

The chain employs TRBV4-3 and TRBJ1-1; D is perhaps TRBD1 (6 bases). Germline V CDR1 and CDR2: LGHNA, YSLEER. V lost 0 bases and J lost 0, with 11 bases in between. This CDR3 contains 16 residues. The CDR3 is CASSQDTGSMNTEAFF. CDR3 bases: TGCGCCAGCAGCCAAGACACAGGGAGTATGAACACTGAAGCTTTCTTT.

This clone has just one count. This chain uses TRBV12-5 with TRBJ2-1; possible D gene TRBD1, 5 bases. Germline V gives CDR1 LGHNT, CDR2 FRNRAP. This CDR3 spans 14 amino acids. Trimming took off 4 bases at V and 6 bases at J, with 13 bases between the two ends. The CDR3 sequence is CASGSRYTGNEQFF. The DNA for the CDR3 is TGTGCTAGTGGTTCCCGATACACAGGCAATGAGCAGTTCTTC.

This clone was picked up a small number of times. The chain uses TRBV4-2 and TRBJ2-5; 8 bases fit TRBD2. V lost 1 base and J lost 5; bases outside the gene matches: 18. Germline lookup yields CDR1 LGHNA and CDR2 YNFKEQ. This CDR3 contains 19 residues. This CDR3 is CASSQARSGAGAGMETQYF. In DNA form, the CDR3 reads TGTGCCAGCAGCCAAGCGCGCTCAGGAGCGGGAGCGGGGATGGAGACCCAGTACTTC.

The chain has TRBV19 and TRBJ2-7; 10 positions agree with TRBD1. The CDR3 length is 15 residues. Germline V gives CDR1 LNHDA, CDR2 SQIVND (reference sequence). V lost 1 base to trimming and J lost 5 bases; unmatched junction nucleotides: 5. This CDR3 reads CASSIGRDRGHEQYF. DNA for the CDR3: TGTGCCAGTAGTATAGGACGGGACAGGGGACACGAGCAGTACTTC. Full variable domain (rest looked up from reference TRBV19 and TRBJ2-7): DGGITQSPKYLFRKEGQNVTLSCEQNLNHDAMYWYRQDPGQGLRLIYYSQIVNDFQKGDIAEGYSVSREKKESFPLTVTSAQKNPTAFYLCASSIGRDRGHEQYFGPGTRLTVT.

Comments on this clone: Germline is not matched at one junction end, which may reflect a read error. The chain has TRBV7-2 and TRBJ1-4; D is undetermined. The CDR3 loop spans 12 amino acids. The germline gives CDR1 SGHTA, CDR2 FQGNSA. The CDR3 spells CASSLANGFRIF. The CDR3, as DNA: TGTGCCAGCAGCTTAGCGAACGGCTTTAGGATTTTT.

Only a few counts were recorded for this clone. V gene TRBV5-3 combines with J gene TRBJ1-5; D unresolved. TRBV5-3 is classed as an ORF, of uncertain function. V was clipped by 0 bases and J by 5 bases, with 9 bases between them. The CDR3 has 14 amino acids. CDR3 loop: CARSLVAGHQPQHF. The CDR3 bases are TGTGCCAGAAGCTTGGTGGCAGGCCATCAGCCCCAGCATTTT.

This chain joins TRBV30 and TRBJ2-3, with a possible D match to TRBD2 (6 bases). This CDR3 region has 16 residues. Germline V gene lookup returns CDR1 GTSNPN and CDR2 SVGIG (reference sequence). Trimming removed 5 bases at V and 7 bases at J, with 25 bases between. The CDR3 loop is CAWGAGLRRPANTQYF. The CDR3 DNA reads as TGTGCCTGGGGGGCCGGACTAAGGCGCCCAGCTAATACGCAGTATTTT.

This rearrangement joins TRBV28 to TRBJ2-7; no clear D gene. The V gene lost 5 bases and the J gene lost 2 bases, with 7 bases spanning the gap. The CDR3 is made up of 12 amino acids. The germline V gene encodes CDR1 MDHEN and CDR2 SYDVKM. Here the CDR3 reads CASSPLPYEQYF. CDR3 nucleotide sequence: TGTGCCAGCAGTCCTCTTCCCTACGAGCAGTACTTC.

V usage is TRBV5-5 and J usage is TRBJ1-2, with 10 bases aligning to TRBD1. There are 14 residues in the CDR3. Trimming cost V 4 bases and J 5 bases; bases outside gene matches: 5. Germline V gene data show CDR1 as SGHKS and CDR2 as YYEKEE (reference sequence). CDR3 sequence: CASSARDRGYGYTF. CDR3 sequence (DNA): TGTGCCAGCAGCGCCCGGGACAGGGGATATGGCTACACCTTC.

The gene calls are TRBV19 and TRBJ2-7; D gene uncertain. Germline CDR1 reads LNHDA; CDR2 reads SQIVND (reference sequence). The CDR3 sequence is 14 residues long. The ends were cut back, 7 bases at V and 0 bases at J, with 13 bases in the middle. The CDR3 protein is CASKTDPISYEQYF. Written as DNA, the CDR3 is TGTGCCAGTAAAACGGACCCCATCTCCTACGAGCAGTACTTC.

The chain carries TRBV7-6 and TRBJ1-2; tentatively, D is TRBD1 (6 bases). Germline CDR1 SGHVS, CDR2 FNYEAQ. There are 15 residues in the CDR3. The ends were cut back, 5 bases at V and 2 bases at J, with 15 bases in the middle. CDR3 sequence reads: CASSERTDLNYGYTF. CDR3 sequence (DNA): TGTGCCAGCAGCGAACGGACAGACTTAAACTATGGCTACACCTTC.

The chain combines TRBV9 with TRBJ2-1, with 10 positions matching TRBD1. V lost 0 bases, J lost 3 bases, and 6 bases stayed unmatched. The CDR3 totals 17 residues. Germline loops: CDR1 SGDLS, CDR2 YYNGEE. The CDR3 DNA reads TGTGCCAGCAGCGTAGATGGCAGGACAGGGGGCTACAATGAGCAGTTCTTC. Protein sequence: CASSVDGRTGGYNEQFF. Drawing the rest from reference TRBV9 and TRBJ2-1, the complete variable domain is DSGVTQTPKHLITATGQRVTLRCSPRSGDLSVYWYQQSLDQGLQFLIQYYNGEERAKGNILERFSAQQFPDLHSELNLSSLELGDSALYFCASSVDGRTGGYNEQFFGPGTRLTVL.

This rearrangement joins TRBV19 to TRBJ2-7; D is unclear. Deletions cut 3 bases from V and 3 bases from J, with 9 bases between. Per the germline V gene, CDR1 is LNHDA and CDR2 is SQIVND (reference sequence). CDR3 length: 13 amino acids. Here the CDR3 DNA reads TGTGCCAGTAGTATCGAACTCCACTACGAGCAGTACTTC. As protein: CASSIELHYEQYF.

This rearrangement joins TRBV25-1 to TRBJ2-7; TRBD1 agrees at 7 bases. CDR3 length equals 16 residues. Germline CDR1 reads MGHDK; CDR2 reads SYGVNS. The V gene end was trimmed by 6 bases and the J gene end by 0 bases; junction bases not matched to a gene: 11. CDR3: CASRGPGQETSYEQYF. The CDR3 bases are TGTGCCAGCAGGGGCCCAGGACAGGAGACCTCCTACGAGCAGTACTTC.

This clone was counted once. V gene TRBV4-3 combines with J gene TRBJ2-2; a weak D match, TRBD2 (6 bases). Germline V gene data show CDR1 as LGHNA and CDR2 as YSLEER. The CDR3 is made up of 18 amino acids. The ends were cut back, 0 bases at V and 4 bases at J, with 18 bases in the middle. CDR3 nucleotides: TGCGCCAGCAGCCAAGATCGGGGGAGCGGGCAGATCACCGGGGAGCTGTTTTTT. Encoded protein: CASSQDRGSGQITGELFF.

This chain connects TRBV19 to TRBJ2-7; the match to TRBD2 covers 10 bases. The CDR3 loop spans 15 amino acids. J gave up 3 bases and V 9 bases, and 11 bases lay outside the gene matches. Germline V gives CDR1 LNHDA, CDR2 SQIVND (reference sequence). CDR3 protein: CASATTSGMVYEQYF. CDR3 bases: TGTGCCAGCGCCACCACTAGCGGGATGGTCTACGAGCAGTACTTC. Full variable domain (missing parts from reference TRBV19 and TRBJ2-7): DGGITQSPKYLFRKEGQNVTLSCEQNLNHDAMYWYRQDPGQGLRLIYYSQIVNDFQKGDIAEGYSVSREKKESFPLTVTSAQKNPTAFYLCASATTSGMVYEQYFGPGTRLTVT.

In its sample, this clone was seen a few times. The chain couples TRBV2 to TRBJ2-6; the D gene is possibly TRBD2 (6 bases). There are 17 residues in the CDR3. Germline V gives CDR1 SNHLY, CDR2 FYNNEI. Trimming removed 6 bases at V and 2 bases at J, with 17 bases between. The CDR3 sequence is CASSGGAGRPGANVLTF. CDR3 coding DNA: TGTGCCAGCAGCGGGGGTGCAGGGCGGCCTGGGGCCAACGTCCTGACTTTC.

The genes are TRBV10-3 and TRBJ1-1; no reliable D call. The CDR3 runs to 13 residues. The germline V gene has CDR1 ENHRY and CDR2 SYGVKD. V lost 6 bases and J 1 base, leaving 9 bases between the germline ends. In nucleotides, the CDR3 is TGTGCCATCAGCCAAATTAGGAACACTGAAGCTTTCTTT. Its protein is CAISQIRNTEAFF.